These T cell receptor beta chains were read from a single sample in a study of blood T cell repertoires in COVID-19. TCRdb's table, derived via immunoSEQ multiplex PCR, lists solely in-frame clones and lacks some. Altogether under 450,000 clones are present, around 89% being singletons, with the ten largest covering 10% to 15%. The sequencing sample was made of peripheral blood. The receptors come from a woman aged 45-65 years with COVID-19, enrolled during active disease. Both conserved end residues are part of each CDR3. Each record gives: D gene, V gene, J gene, clone size, CDR3 protein, CDR3 DNA. D genes are given only for firm matches. A row's size may be missing; if present it is once, few, many or a size class.

>-|TRBV16|TRBJ1-3|-
CASSQSVVTGNTIYF
TGTGCCAGCAGCCAATCTGTAGTAACCGGAAACACCATATATTTT
>-|TRBV5-4|TRBJ1-2|-
CASSPPRQGGYTF
TGTGCCAGCAGCCCACCACGTCAGGGTGGCTACACCTTC
>-|TRBV15|TRBJ1-4|once
CATSRDLVGVSLGEKLFF
TGTGCCACCAGCAGAGATCTAGTAGGAGTGTCTCTTGGTGAAAAACTGTTTTTT
>-|TRBV14|TRBJ1-1|few
CASSPLTLNTEAFF
TGTGCCAGCAGCCCATTGACACTGAACACTGAAGCTTTCTTT
>TRBD2|TRBV5-6|TRBJ2-2|-
CASSLAGGTSGELFF
TGTGCCAGCAGCTTAGCGGGGGGAACTTCCGGGGAGCTGTTTTTT
>TRBD1|TRBV12-5|TRBJ2-6|-
CASASRQGSGANVLTF
TGTGCTAGTGCCTCGCGACAGGGCTCTGGGGCCAACGTCCTGACTTTC
>TRBD2|TRBV19|TRBJ2-7|-
CASSAQTSGGSYEQYF
TGTGCCAGTAGTGCCCAGACTAGCGGGGGCTCCTACGAGCAGTACTTC
>TRBD2|TRBV5-1|TRBJ2-1|few
CASRRTSGNFNEQFF
TGCGCCAGCCGAAGGACTAGCGGAAACTTCAATGAGCAGTTCTTC
>-|TRBV11-3|TRBJ2-7|-
CASSLGPGTSDEQYF
TGTGCCAGCAGCTTAGGGCCCGGGACTTCCGACGAGCAGTACTTC
>-|TRBV5-1|TRBJ1-6|-
CASSTGPGSDSPLHF
TGCGCCAGCAGCACAGGGCCAGGAAGTGATTCACCCCTCCACTTT
>TRBD1|TRBV15|TRBJ2-1|-
CATSRPGQGTYNEQFF
TGTGCCACCAGCAGACCGGGACAGGGAACCTACAATGAGCAGTTCTTC
>TRBD2|TRBV9|TRBJ2-2|-
CASSVAPRGENTGELFF
TGTGCCAGCAGCGTAGCTCCGCGGGGGGAGAACACCGGGGAGCTGTTTTTT
>-|TRBV7-9|TRBJ1-2|-
CASSQIRQDPNYGYTF
TGTGCCAGCAGCCAAATACGACAGGATCCAAACTATGGCTACACCTTC
>-|TRBV3-1/TRBV3-2|TRBJ1-2|-
CASSQAQGGGYTF
TGTGCCAGCAGCCAAGCGCAGGGTGGAGGCTACACCTTC
>TRBD2|TRBV5-1|TRBJ2-3|-
CASSARLAGPRRGTDTQYF
TGCGCCAGCAGCGCCAGACTAGCGGGTCCCCGAAGGGGCACAGATACGCAGTATTTT
>TRBD1|TRBV5-1|TRBJ2-7|-
CASSRTGLWVPEQYF
TGCGCCAGCAGCCGGACAGGCCTGTGGGTTCCGGAGCAGTACTTC
>-|TRBV6-5|TRBJ1-5|-
CASARGGGQPQHF
TGTGCCAGCGCTCGAGGGGGGGGACAGCCCCAGCATTTT
>-|TRBV29-1|TRBJ1-4|-
CSVGTTEKLFF
TGCAGCGTCGGGACAACCGAAAAACTGTTTTTT
>TRBD1|TRBV7-6|TRBJ2-7|-
CASSPDRGREQYF
TGTGCCAGCAGCCCAGACAGGGGGCGCGAGCAGTACTTC
>-|TRBV3-1/TRBV3-2|TRBJ1-2|-
CASSLSAGTSPLGYTF
TGTGCCAGCAGCCTGAGTGCAGGGACATCACCCTTAGGCTACACCTTC
>TRBD2|TRBV5-1|TRBJ2-2|-
CASSLSPAGGSNTGELFF
TGCGCCAGCAGCTTGTCTCCAGCGGGGGGCTCGAACACCGGGGAGCTGTTTTTT
>-|TRBV3-1/TRBV3-2|TRBJ1-6|-
CASRLTYPSNSPLHF
TGTGCCAGCAGGCTGACATACCCTTCAAATTCACCCCTCCACTTT
>-|TRBV2|TRBJ1-4|-
CASSDGGEEVGEKLFF
TGTGCCAGCAGTGATGGTGGGGAGGAAGTCGGCGAAAAACTGTTTTTT
>TRBD1|TRBV4-1|TRBJ1-6|-
CASSLRDRGGSPLHF
TGCGCCAGCAGCCTACGGGACAGGGGGGGTTCACCCCTCCACTTT
>TRBD1|TRBV6-6|TRBJ2-7|-
CASNSDRNTYEQYF
TGTGCCAGCAACTCGGACAGGAATACCTACGAGCAGTACTTC
>-|TRBV6-5|TRBJ1-1|-
CASSYSNGRGTEAFF
TGTGCCAGCAGTTACTCGAACGGGAGGGGGACTGAAGCTTTCTTT
>TRBD2|TRBV5-4|TRBJ2-3|-
CASSSRRSGGTDTQYF
TGTGCCAGCAGCTCGCGTAGAAGCGGGGGCACAGATACGCAGTATTTT
>-|TRBV6-6|TRBJ1-3|-
CASSRSLGNTIYF
TGTGCCAGCAGTCGATCACTGGGAAACACCATATATTTT
>-|TRBV10-3|TRBJ1-5|-
CAISETGWNQPQHF
TGTGCCATCAGTGAGACAGGGTGGAATCAGCCCCAGCATTTT
>-|TRBV5-6|TRBJ1-1|-
CASSLWRTEAFF
TGTGCCAGCAGCTTATGGAGGACTGAAGCTTTCTTT
>TRBD1|TRBV2|TRBJ2-1|-
CASRHNRGLTYNEQFF
TGTGCCAGCAGGCATAATAGGGGGCTGACCTACAATGAGCAGTTCTTC
>TRBD1|TRBV24-1|TRBJ1-1|-
CATSDSRGPNTEAFF
TGTGCCACCAGTGATTCTAGGGGGCCGAACACTGAAGCTTTCTTT
>TRBD1|TRBV18|TRBJ1-6|-
CASSPGTGLNSPLHF
TGTGCCAGCTCACCAGGGACAGGTTTGAATTCACCCCTCCACTTT
>-|TRBV5-6|TRBJ1-6|-
CASSLDQTLHF
TGTGCCAGCAGCTTGGATCAAACCCTCCACTTT
>-|TRBV6-6|TRBJ2-3|-
CASTPVEGSRDTQYF
TGTGCCAGCACCCCGGTGGAGGGGAGTAGGGATACGCAGTATTTT
>-|TRBV28|TRBJ1-1|-
CASSLRGLANTEAFF
TGTGCCAGCAGTTTAAGGGGTCTTGCGAACACTGAAGCTTTCTTT
>-|TRBV6-1|TRBJ2-2|-
CASSEARSAGELFF
TGTGCCAGCAGTGAAGCGCGCTCGGCCGGGGAGCTGTTTTTT
>-|TRBV4-1|TRBJ1-2|few
CASSLPGTRSAGYTF
TGCGCCAGCAGCCTCCCCGGGACACGTAGTGCCGGCTACACCTTC
>TRBD2|TRBV12-3/TRBV12-4|TRBJ2-7|-
CASSLGQRGANF
TGTGCCAGCAGTTTAGGGCAGCGGGGGGCCAACTTC
>-|TRBV19|TRBJ2-7|-
CASSISDGSSYEQYF
TGTGCCAGTAGTATCAGCGACGGGAGCTCCTACGAGCAGTACTTC
>TRBD1|TRBV19|TRBJ1-1|once
CASSNYRGRGNTEAFF
TGTGCCAGTAGTAACTACAGGGGGCGAGGGAACACTGAAGCTTTCTTT
>-|TRBV7-9|TRBJ1-1|-
CASSLSGEGAEAFF
TGTGCCAGCAGCTTATCGGGGGAAGGGGCTGAAGCTTTCTTT
>TRBD2|TRBV4-2|TRBJ2-1|-
CASSPGLATNEQFF
TGTGCCAGCAGCCCCGGACTAGCTACCAATGAGCAGTTCTTC
>-|TRBV6-6|TRBJ1-1|-
CASSYELVRQAKAFF
TGTGCCAGCAGTTACGAATTGGTCCGTCAGGCAAAAGCTTTCTTT
>-|TRBV5-4|TRBJ1-2|-
CASSSAGTQAVGGYTF
TGTGCCAGCAGCTCGGCCGGGACACAGGCGGTTGGTGGCTACACCTTC
>TRBD2|TRBV7-9|TRBJ2-3|-
CASSYGGGAREGTDTQYF
TGTGCCAGCAGCTACGGCGGGGGGGCCCGGGAGGGCACAGATACGCAGTATTTT
>-|TRBV6-5|TRBJ1-1|-
CASSFNQDTEAFF
TGTGCCAGCAGTTTTAATCAGGACACTGAAGCTTTCTTT
>-|TRBV9|TRBJ1-2|once
CASSVEGQGYTF
TGTGCCAGCAGCGTTGAGGGCCAGGGCTACACCTTC
>-|TRBV4-1|TRBJ1-1|-
CASSQATAATEAFF
TGCGCCAGCAGCCAGGCGACAGCAGCTACTGAAGCTTTCTTT
>TRBD2|TRBV2|TRBJ2-1|-
CASRKERGVQDEQFF
TGTGCCAGCAGAAAGGAGCGGGGGGTTCAGGATGAGCAGTTCTTC
>TRBD2|TRBV30|TRBJ2-1|-
CAWSTTSGGFDQFF
TGTGCCTGGAGCACCACTAGCGGGGGGTTTGACCAGTTCTTC
>-|TRBV19|TRBJ1-5|-
CASSIGGRSPLFNQPQHF
TGTGCCAGTAGTATCGGGGGGCGATCCCCCCTTTTTAATCAGCCCCAGCATTTT
>-|TRBV6-1|TRBJ1-1|-
CASSEARGEAFF
TGTGCCAGCAGTGAAGCTAGGGGAGAAGCTTTCTTT
>-|TRBV3-1/TRBV3-2|TRBJ2-5|-
CASSQDYFGAETQYF
TGTGCCAGCAGCCAAGACTACTTTGGGGCGGAGACCCAGTACTTC
>-|TRBV5-5|TRBJ1-1|-
CASSYGSAEAFF
TGTGCCAGCAGCTACGGGAGCGCTGAAGCTTTCTTT